The text below deals with one T cell receptor beta chain. This clonotype was detected only a few times. The antigen this receptor binds is unknown. No much larger clone exists at a distance of one base, and base qualities are not known. This beta chain is an unintended read in a library built for alpha chains; its size means little. These data come from a study of spatial heterogeneity in lung cancer (dated by TCRdb to the late 2010s). Context from the whole study: Beta-chain transcripts were consistently detected in greater numbers than alpha-chain transcripts, which likely reflects a higher abundance of beta-chain transcripts. In tumor regions, TCR transcript counts showed a strong correlation with a T cell transcriptional module score from matched bulk RNA-seq. In the raw uncorrected reads, each unique combination of TCR and UMI appeared more than ten times on average. In non-small cell lung cancer, the study quantitatively compared TCR alpha and beta repertoires across several tumor regions, matched nontumor lung, and blood. Nonsynonymous mutation counts, determined by whole-exome sequencing of tumor tissue, were related to TCR repertoire features. Both alpha and beta chains were TCR-sequenced in samples taken at surgery, namely 220 tumor regions, 62 to 70 matched nontumor lung samples and just over 55 PBMC samples. Study-wide findings and limitations: Confirming at a functional level the hypothesis that regional TCRs recognize regional mutations was considered to require additional single-cell paired TCR alpha and beta sequencing. TCR-seq was estimated to cover only 6% to 7% of tumor T cells for alpha chains and approximately 13% for beta chains. The count of ubiquitous expanded TCRs correlated with the count of ubiquitous nonsynonymous mutations, and the count of regional expanded TCRs correlated with the count of regional nonsynonymous mutations. A correlation was observed between the number of expanded intratumoral alpha and beta TCRs and the tumor nonsynonymous mutation count.

The V end loses 4 bases and the J end loses 5 bases, and a stretch of 3 bases separates them. The germline V gene provides CDR1 KGHDR and CDR2 SFDVKD. The CDR3 goes from the cysteine to the phenylalanine over 11 residues. The sequence is cut down to CDR3 DNA, 33 bases in frame from base 1. Libraries came from 5' RACE. Data came from a NextSeq 500. To allow correction of PCR and sequencing errors, the TCR library protocol tagged every TCR cDNA molecule with a unique molecular identifier. The authors processed their data as follows. Decombinator tools were used for TCR identification, UMI-based error correction and CDR3 extraction. Expanded TCRs were defined as those above a frequency of 2 per 1,000, corresponding to the top 1% of the tumor frequency distribution. Expanded tumor TCRs statistically deemed absent (corrected P<0.05) from at least one tumor region were classed as regional, and all other expanded tumor TCRs were classed as ubiquitous. Renyi diversity was computed with the R vegan package after each repertoire had been subsampled 100 times to 5,000 TCRs. CDR3 similarity networks were built from amino acid triplet string-kernel similarity, connecting CDR3s with pairwise similarity above 0.82. Starting from the raw public reads, TCRdb applied fastp trimming at Q25, assembled clones with MiXCR and retained in-frame beta chains. Every entry covers one CDR3 protein and lists the most common genes and DNA from its rows. TCRdb assigned the V and J calls; the authors' analysis was not used. The sample data list 280 or so distinct CDR3 sequences, and 26% of these were observed just once. The ten largest clones capture about 60% of the sample.

According to the study, the label for this sample's time point signals: sample taken at primary tumor resection. Samples were obtained from 72 patients with early-stage, untreated non-small cell lung cancer from the lung TRACERx cohort. Without any cell sorting, TCR sequencing was performed on whole RNA extracted either from tumor and nontumor lung tissue or from cryopreserved PBMC samples. Patients were selected for TCR sequencing only if sufficient RNA was available from at least two tumor regions. Tumor and adjacent nontumor lung specimens were reviewed by a lung pathologist before selection. The chain is assembled from TRBV24-1 and TRBJ2-3, with the D gene not confidently named. The TCR was taken from a female donor with early-stage non-small cell lung cancer. The sequencing here drew on lung tumor tissue, taken at surgery. The base sequence is TGTGCCACCAGTGAGGGAGATACGCAGTATTTT. This codes for CATSEGDTQYF.